This entry concerns a single TCR beta chain. This clonotype was seen repeatedly, ten times or more. Its antigen has not been determined. No quality values exist for individual bases; no much larger clone is one base distant. The sample belongs to a study of response to subunit inactivated influenza vaccine (dated by TCRdb to between 2018 and 2020). Regarding the study in general: To follow how T cells responded to a trivalent subunit inactivated influenza vaccine, the researchers relied on deep quantitative profiling of the T cell receptor repertoire.

The CDR3 runs 16 amino acids, cysteine and phenylalanine included. The retained sequence is limited to the CDR3, 48 bases, with the frame set at the first base. For CDR1 and CDR2, the germline V gene lists MNHEY and SVGAGI. Relative to germline, V is 2 bases shorter and J is 3 bases shorter, with 17 bases between their ends. The paper as a whole reports these results and caveats: The authors suggested that each seasonal influenza vaccination may recruit only a limited number of new T cells.

The library was obtained by RT-PCR. TCRdb lists the instrument as Illumina HiSeq 2500. Clones were called with MiXCR by TCRdb after fastp trimmed the public reads at Q25, and only in-frame beta chains were retained. Here each entry gathers all rows of one CDR3 protein and keeps the most common genes and DNA. In this sample the table shows more than 550,000 distinct CDR3 sequences, about 11% of which occur a single time. The ten largest account for roughly a tenth of the sample. The clonotype was recovered from a man aged 45 to 65 who received an inactivated influenza vaccine. Donor details come from another sample of the same person, matched by shared clones. The rearrangement joined TRBV6-5 to TRBJ2-7, with the D call tentatively TRBD1 or TRBD2, each fitting 5 bases. The sample here was PBMCs from blood, taken on the day of vaccination. The CDR3 region reads CASSYGPDGTIYEQYF. The DNA sequence follows: TGTGCCAGCAGTTACGGCCCCGACGGGACGATCTACGAGCAGTACTTC.